The entry that follows covers one T cell receptor beta chain sequence. Antigen specificity is unknown. The data were taken from a study of radiation and T cells in renal cell carcinoma. General study results and limits: Baseline intratumoral clonotype presence is unknown without pretreatment biopsies.

Some clones are missing from TCRdb's copy, which holds only in-frame ones; the method was immunoSEQ multiplex PCR. The data show about 59,000 clones, roughly 79% seen once. The CDR3 is made up of 12 amino acids. Trimming took off 0 bases at V and 6 bases at J, with 0 bases between the two ends. The V gene's germline CDR1 is SGHTA and CDR2 FQGNSA. Stated time point: baseline pretreatment blood. Treatment of the sample: 15 Gy SBRT to primary tumor, nephrectomy 4 weeks later. Clear cell pathology was present in this patient's renal cell carcinoma. The sequence came from a man aged 55 to 70 with renal cell carcinoma. Material: blood, obtained from a patient whose treatment included radiotherapy and nephrectomy. V is TRBV7-2 and J is TRBJ1-6; unclear D gene. The CDR3, as DNA: TGTGCCAGCAGCTTAGCTAATTCACCCCTCCACTTT. Translated: CASSLANSPLHF.